This TCR beta chain is from a study of shared clonotypes between healthy human individuals. The repertoire was sequenced with immunoSEQ multiplex PCR; TCRdb's copy has only in-frame clones and lacks some. Of roughly 2.2 million clones in the sample, 85% to 95% were seen once. Trimming shortened V by 6 bases and J by 3 bases, and 12 bases separated the two germline ends. Per the germline V gene, CDR1 is MDHEN and CDR2 is SYDVKM. The CDR3 is 13 amino acids. The chain recombines TRBV28 with TRBJ2-7, with a tentative D call TRBD1 (5 bases). Sequencing input: naive CD4+ T cells from PBMCs. This sample's subset: CD45RA+ positively selected. The receptor was derived from a man aged 18 to 29 in good health. Some clones in this sample may be carry-over from other donors' samples. CDR3: CASRGQQVYEQYF. CDR3 sequence (DNA): TGTGCCAGCAGGGGGCAGCAGGTCTACGAGCAGTACTTC.